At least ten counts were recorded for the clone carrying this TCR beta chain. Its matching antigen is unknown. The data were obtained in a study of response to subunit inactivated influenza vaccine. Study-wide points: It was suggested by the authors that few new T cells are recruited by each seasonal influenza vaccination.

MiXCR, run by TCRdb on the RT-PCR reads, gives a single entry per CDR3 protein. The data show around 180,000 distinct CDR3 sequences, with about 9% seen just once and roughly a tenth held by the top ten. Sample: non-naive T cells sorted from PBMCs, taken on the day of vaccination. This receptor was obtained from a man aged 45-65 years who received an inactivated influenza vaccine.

CDR3 amino acids: CASSLLTGDHEKLFF. In nucleotides, the CDR3 is TGTGCCAGCAGTCTACTCACAGGGGATCATGAAAAACTGTTTTTT. This rearrangement joins TRBV28 to TRBJ1-4, with 7 bases identical to TRBD1. From germline, CDR1 is MDHEN and CDR2 SYDVKM. After removal of 5 bases from V and 6 bases from J, the junction contained 9 bases not matched to a gene. This CDR3 has 15 amino acids.